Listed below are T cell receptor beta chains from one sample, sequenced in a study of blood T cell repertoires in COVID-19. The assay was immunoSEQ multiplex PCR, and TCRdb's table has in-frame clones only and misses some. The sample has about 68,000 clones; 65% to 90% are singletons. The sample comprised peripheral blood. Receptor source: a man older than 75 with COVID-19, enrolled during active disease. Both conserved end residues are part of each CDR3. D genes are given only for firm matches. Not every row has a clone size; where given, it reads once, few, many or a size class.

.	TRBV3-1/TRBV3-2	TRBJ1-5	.	TGTGCCAGCAGCCAAGGAAACTTCGGGCCCCAGCATTTT	CASSQGNFGPQHF
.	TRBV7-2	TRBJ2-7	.	TGTGCCAGCAGCGCCTCCGGGACTTTGGGCAACTACGAGCAGTACTTC	CASSASGTLGNYEQYF
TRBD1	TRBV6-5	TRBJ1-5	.	TGTGCCAGCAAAAAAGGACAGGGGGCTGAGCCCCAGCATTTT	CASKKGQGAEPQHF
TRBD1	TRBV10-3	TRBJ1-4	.	TGTGCCATCGGACAGGGGGCGGAGGAAAAACTGTTTTTT	CAIGQGAEEKLFF
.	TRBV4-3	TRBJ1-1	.	TGCGCCAGCAGCCAAGATCTACAGTTCACTGAAGCTTTCTTT	CASSQDLQFTEAFF
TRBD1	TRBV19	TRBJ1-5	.	TGTGCCAGTAGGGACAGGGTTGATCAGCCCCAGCATTTT	CASRDRVDQPQHF
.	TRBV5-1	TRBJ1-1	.	TGCGCCAGCAGATTCGGACAGCTAAGGGAGAACACTGAAGCTTTCTTT	CASRFGQLRENTEAFF
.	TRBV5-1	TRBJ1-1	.	TGCGCCAGCAGCTTGGACGGGATGACTGAAGCTTTCTTT	CASSLDGMTEAFF
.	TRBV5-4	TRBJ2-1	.	TGTGCCAGCAGCATGCGTAATGAGCAGTTCTTC	CASSMRNEQFF
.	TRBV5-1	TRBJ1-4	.	TGCGCCAGCAGCTTGGCCGAGAATGAAAAACTGTTTTTT	CASSLAENEKLFF
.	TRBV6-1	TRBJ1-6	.	TGTGCCAGCAGTGAGGGACACCGAAATTCACCCCTCCACTTT	CASSEGHRNSPLHF
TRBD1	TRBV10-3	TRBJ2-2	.	TGTGCCATCAGGACAGGGGAAGGAACCGGGGAGCTGTTTTTT	CAIRTGEGTGELFF
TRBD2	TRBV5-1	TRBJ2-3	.	TGCGCCAGCAGCTTGACGGGGGGGCCCACAGATACGCAGTATTTT	CASSLTGGPTDTQYF
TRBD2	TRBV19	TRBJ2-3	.	TGTGCCAGTAGTATAGTTAGCGGGGGTCTGACCACAGATACGCAGTATTTT	CASSIVSGGLTTDTQYF
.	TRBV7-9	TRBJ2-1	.	TGTGCCAGCAGCTTAGAGTGGAGCGGTCTCTACAATGAGCAGTTCTTC	CASSLEWSGLYNEQFF
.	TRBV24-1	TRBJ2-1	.	TGTGCCACCAGTGGAGGGTACGATGAGCAGTTCTTC	CATSGGYDEQFF
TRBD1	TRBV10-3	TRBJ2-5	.	TGTGCCATCAGTGGTACAGGGGGCGGGGAGACCCAGTACTTC	CAISGTGGGETQYF
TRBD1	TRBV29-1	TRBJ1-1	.	TGCAGCGCCACGACAGGGGGATTGAACACTGAAGCTTTCTTT	CSATTGGLNTEAFF
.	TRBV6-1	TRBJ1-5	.	TGTGCCAGCAGTGAGCGGAGCAATCAGCCCCAGCATTTT	CASSERSNQPQHF
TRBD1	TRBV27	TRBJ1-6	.	TGTGCCAGCAGTCCGACAGGGGGAAATTCACCCCTCCACTTT	CASSPTGGNSPLHF
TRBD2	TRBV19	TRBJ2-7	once	TGTGCCAGTAGCAAACCTCGCGGGGGTAGCTCCTACGAGCAGTACTTC	CASSKPRGGSSYEQYF
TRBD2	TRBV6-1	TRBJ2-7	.	TGTGCCAGCAGTGAAGTGGCGGGGGGGCCTTACGAGCAGTACTTC	CASSEVAGGPYEQYF
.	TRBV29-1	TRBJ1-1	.	TGCAGCGGCTGCAGGGATTTCGGCACTGAAGCTTTCTTT	CSGCRDFGTEAFF
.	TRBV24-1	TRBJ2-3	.	TGTGCCACCAGTGATCCCCTCACAGATACGCAGTATTTT	CATSDPLTDTQYF
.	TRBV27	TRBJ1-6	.	TGTGCCAGCACTTCTACAGGGTTTCGTAGGGGTTCACCCCTCCACTTT	CASTSTGFRRGSPLHF
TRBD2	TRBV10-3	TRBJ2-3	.	TGTGCCATCAGTGGGCCGCGAGATAGCGGGGGACCAGATACGCAGTATTTT	CAISGPRDSGGPDTQYF
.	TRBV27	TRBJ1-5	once	TGTGCCAGCAGTTTAATGTCTCGCAGGATCGGCAATCAGCCCCAGCATTTT	CASSLMSRRIGNQPQHF
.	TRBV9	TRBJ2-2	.	TGTGCCAGCAGCGTAGAGGGGGAAAGGGCCGGGGAGCTGTTTTTT	CASSVEGERAGELFF
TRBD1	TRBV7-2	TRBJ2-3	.	TGTGCCAGCAGCTCCGACAGGGTGGCAGATACGCAGTATTTT	CASSSDRVADTQYF
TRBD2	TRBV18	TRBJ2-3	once	TGTGCCAGCTCACCCTATTTGACTAGCGGGGGGCTCACAGATACGCAGTATTTT	CASSPYLTSGGLTDTQYF
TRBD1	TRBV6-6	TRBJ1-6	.	TGTGCCAGCAGGAGACAGGGTTTTAATTCACCCCTCCACTTT	CASRRQGFNSPLHF
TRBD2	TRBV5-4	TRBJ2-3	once	TGTGCCAGCAGCTCCCAGACTAGCAGGGTGCCGGATACGCAGTATTTT	CASSSQTSRVPDTQYF
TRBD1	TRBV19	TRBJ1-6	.	TGTGCCAGCCTAGGGGGCGTTAATTCACCCCTCCACTTT	CASLGGVNSPLHF
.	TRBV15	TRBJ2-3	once	TGTGCCACCAACCCAGGTGGGGGCTTACCCACAGATACGCAGTATTTT	CATNPGGGLPTDTQYF
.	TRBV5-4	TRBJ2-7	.	TGTGCCAGCAGCTTGGGGAACAGGGCCTACTACGAGCAGTACTTC	CASSLGNRAYYEQYF
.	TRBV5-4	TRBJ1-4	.	TGTGCCAGCAGTCGGGGAGAGCCAACTAATGAAAAACTGTTTTTT	CASSRGEPTNEKLFF
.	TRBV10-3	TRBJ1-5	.	TGTGCCACCTCGACAGGAGGAGTGAATCAGCCCCAGCATTTT	CATSTGGVNQPQHF
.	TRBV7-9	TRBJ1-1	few	TGTGCCAGCAGCTTAGACATGAACACTGAAGCTTTCTTT	CASSLDMNTEAFF
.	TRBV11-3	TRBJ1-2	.	TGTGCCAGCAGCTCACACCAAGCTAACTATGGCTACACCTTC	CASSSHQANYGYTF
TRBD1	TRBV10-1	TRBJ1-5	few	TGCGCCAGCAGGGTCTCCGGGACAGTCCACAATCAGCCCCAGCATTTT	CASRVSGTVHNQPQHF
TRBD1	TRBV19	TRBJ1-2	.	TGTGCCAGTAACAATCCGGGACAGCCATACTATGGCTACACCTTC	CASNNPGQPYYGYTF
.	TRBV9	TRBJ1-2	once	TGTGCCAGCAGCCGAGGAGGAGGGGCTGGCTATGGCTACACCTTC	CASSRGGGAGYGYTF
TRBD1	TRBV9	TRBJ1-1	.	TGTGCCAGCAGCGTAGCCCGGACAGGGGACACTGAAGCTTTCTTT	CASSVARTGDTEAFF
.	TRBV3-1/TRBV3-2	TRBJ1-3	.	TGTGCCAGCAGCCTCGGTGGACTTGGAAACACCATATATTTT	CASSLGGLGNTIYF
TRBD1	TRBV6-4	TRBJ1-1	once	TGTGCCAGCAGTGTCGAACAGGGGTTTTACACTGAAGCTTTCTTT	CASSVEQGFYTEAFF
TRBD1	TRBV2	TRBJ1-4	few	TGTGCCAGCCTTAGCAGGGGGCAGCCTAATGAAAAACTGTTTTTT	CASLSRGQPNEKLFF
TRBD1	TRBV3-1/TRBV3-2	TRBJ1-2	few	TGTGCCAGCAGCCCCTGGACAGGACTCAACTATGGCTACACCTTC	CASSPWTGLNYGYTF
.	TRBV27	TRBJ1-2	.	TGTGCCAGCAAAGTGAGTCAGGGGCGAGGGTATGGCTACACCTTC	CASKVSQGRGYGYTF
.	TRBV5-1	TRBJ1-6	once	TGCGCCAGCAGCTCTGACAGCCATAATTCACCCCTCCACTTT	CASSSDSHNSPLHF
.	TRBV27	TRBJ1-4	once	TGTGCCAGCGGGGCATACGCGGACGAAAAACTGTTTTTT	CASGAYADEKLFF
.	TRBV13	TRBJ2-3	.	TGTGCCAGCAGCTTAGGCTTAGCAGTCGGCACAGATACGCAGTATTTT	CASSLGLAVGTDTQYF
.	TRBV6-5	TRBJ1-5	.	TGTGCCAGCAGTTACATGGAGGGGAATCAGCCCCAGCATTTT	CASSYMEGNQPQHF
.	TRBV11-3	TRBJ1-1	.	TGTGCCAGCAGTCAGGGTCTGAACACTGAAGCTTTCTTT	CASSQGLNTEAFF
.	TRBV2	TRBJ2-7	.	TGTGCCAGCAAGAGGGAGTCGCTGTACGAGCAGTACTTC	CASKRESLYEQYF
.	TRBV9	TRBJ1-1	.	TGTGCCAGCCAACAGGGCGACACTGAAGCTTTCTTT	CASQQGDTEAFF
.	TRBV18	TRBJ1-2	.	TGTGCCAGCTCCCGGGGGGGGACGAGCTCTGGCTACACCTTC	CASSRGGTSSGYTF
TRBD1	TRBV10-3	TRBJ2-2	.	TGTGCCATCACCTCACTAACAGGGGGTATAGACACCGGGGAGCTGTTTTTT	CAITSLTGGIDTGELFF